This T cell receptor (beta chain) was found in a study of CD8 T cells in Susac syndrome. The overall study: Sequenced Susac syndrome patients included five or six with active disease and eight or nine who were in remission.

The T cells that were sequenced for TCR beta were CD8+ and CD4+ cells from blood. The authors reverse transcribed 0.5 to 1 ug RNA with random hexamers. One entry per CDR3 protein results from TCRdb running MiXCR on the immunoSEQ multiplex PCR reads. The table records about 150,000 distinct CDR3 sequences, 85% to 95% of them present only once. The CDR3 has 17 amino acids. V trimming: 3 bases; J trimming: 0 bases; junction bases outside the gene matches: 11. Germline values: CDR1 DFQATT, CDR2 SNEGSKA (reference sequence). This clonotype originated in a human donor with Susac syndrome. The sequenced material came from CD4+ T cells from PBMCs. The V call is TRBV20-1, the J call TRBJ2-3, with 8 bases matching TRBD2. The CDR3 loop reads CSASGGADVPSTDTQYF. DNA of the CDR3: TGCAGTGCTAGCGGGGGGGCGGACGTGCCTAGCACAGATACGCAGTATTTT.